This TCR beta chain was recovered during a study of cytomegalovirus exposure and HLA in healthy donors. V was shortened by 8 bases and J by 0 bases, with 14 bases between the two germline ends. The CDR3 consists of 15 residues. Germline V lookup: CDR1 MNHEY, CDR2 SMNVEV (reference sequence). This clone appeared once. What it binds is unknown. Study-wide results and caveats: Clonal expansion, a later analysis showed, was greater in HLA-associated TCR beta chains than in equally common others. Reports indicate that TCR beta sequences accurately predicted the HLA-A and HLA-B alleles of most subjects.

The PCR had 60 Vbeta and 13 Jbeta primers. The table came from immunoSEQ multiplex PCR; TCRdb's copy has only in-frame clones and leaves some out. The repertoire holds 150,000 to 200,000 clones, 78% seen once, with around 6% in the top ten. This sequence joins TRBV27 and TRBJ2-1; maybe TRBD2 (6 bases). Sequenced material: PBMCs. This receptor was taken from a woman aged 25 to 39 in good health and CMV-seropositive. The DNA of the CDR3 is TGTGCCAGCGGGGACGGACTAACCTCCTACAATGAGCAGTTCTTC. Translated: CASGDGLTSYNEQFF.